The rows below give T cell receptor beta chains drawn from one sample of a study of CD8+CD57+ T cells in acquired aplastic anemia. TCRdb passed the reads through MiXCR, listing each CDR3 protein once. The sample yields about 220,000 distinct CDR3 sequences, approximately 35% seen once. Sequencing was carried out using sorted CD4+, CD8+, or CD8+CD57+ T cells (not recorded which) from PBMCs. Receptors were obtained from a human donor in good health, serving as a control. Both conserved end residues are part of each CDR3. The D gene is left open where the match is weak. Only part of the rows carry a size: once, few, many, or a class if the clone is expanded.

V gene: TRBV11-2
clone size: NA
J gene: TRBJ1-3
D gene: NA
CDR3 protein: CASSLGGTTIYF
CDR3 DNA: TGTGCCAGCAGCTTAGGGGGAACCACCATATATTTT

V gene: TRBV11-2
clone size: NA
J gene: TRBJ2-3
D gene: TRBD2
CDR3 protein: CASSRIGAGGDIGDTQYF
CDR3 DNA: TGTGCCAGCAGCCGTATTGGAGCGGGGGGCGACATCGGGGATACGCAGTATTTT

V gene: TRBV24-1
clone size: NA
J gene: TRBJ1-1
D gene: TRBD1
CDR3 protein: CATKGATGEAFF
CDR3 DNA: TGTGCCACCAAGGGGGCGACAGGGGAAGCTTTCTTT

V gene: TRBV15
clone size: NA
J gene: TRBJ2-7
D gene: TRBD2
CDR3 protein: CATSGTLAGGYEQYF
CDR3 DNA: TGTGCCACCAGCGGAACGCTAGCGGGGGGCTACGAGCAGTACTTC

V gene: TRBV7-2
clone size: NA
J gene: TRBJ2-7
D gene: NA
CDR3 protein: CASNHSAGGTRYEQYF
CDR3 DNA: TGTGCCAGCAACCATAGCGCAGGGGGGACCCGCTACGAGCAGTACTTC

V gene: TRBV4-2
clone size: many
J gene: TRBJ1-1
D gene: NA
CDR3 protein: CASSQVQGEAFF
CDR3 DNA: TGTGCCAGCAGCCAAGTCCAGGGTGAAGCTTTCTTT

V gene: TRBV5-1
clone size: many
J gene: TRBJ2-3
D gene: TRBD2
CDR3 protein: CASSAGLASDTQYF
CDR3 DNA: TGCGCCAGCAGCGCAGGACTAGCCTCAGATACGCAGTATTTT

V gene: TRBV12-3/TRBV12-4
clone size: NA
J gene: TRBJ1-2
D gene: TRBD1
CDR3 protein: CASSSGQGGRYGYTF
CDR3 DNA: TGTGCCAGCAGTTCGGGACAGGGGGGGAGGTATGGCTACACCTTC

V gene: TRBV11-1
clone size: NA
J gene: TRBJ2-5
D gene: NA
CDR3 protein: CASSLEAGLAGETQYF
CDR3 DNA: TGTGCCAGCAGCTTAGAAGCTGGGCTAGCTGGAGAGACCCAGTACTTC

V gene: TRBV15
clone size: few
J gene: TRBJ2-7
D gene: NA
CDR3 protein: CATSRGANSYEQYF
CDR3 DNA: TGTGCCACCAGCAGAGGGGCAAACTCCTACGAGCAGTACTTC

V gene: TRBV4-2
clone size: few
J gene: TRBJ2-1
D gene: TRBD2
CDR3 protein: CASSLLAGGPNEQFF
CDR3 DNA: TGTGCCAGCAGCCTACTAGCGGGAGGGCCAAATGAGCAGTTCTTC

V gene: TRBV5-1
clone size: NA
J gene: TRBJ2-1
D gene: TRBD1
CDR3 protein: CASRSGGYNEQFF
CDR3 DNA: TGCGCCAGCAGATCAGGGGGTTACAATGAGCAGTTCTTC

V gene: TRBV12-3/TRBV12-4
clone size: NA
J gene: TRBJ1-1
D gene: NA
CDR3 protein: CASSPILKAFTEAFF
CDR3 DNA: TGTGCCAGCAGCCCCATTCTTAAGGCATTCACTGAAGCTTTCTTT

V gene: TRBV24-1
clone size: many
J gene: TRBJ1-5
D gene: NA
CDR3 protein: CATSDSNSNQPQHF
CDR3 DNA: TGTGCCACCAGTGATAGTAATAGCAATCAGCCCCAGCATTTT

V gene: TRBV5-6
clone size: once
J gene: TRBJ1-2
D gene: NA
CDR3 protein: CASSYRNRQQNYGYTF
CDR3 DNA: TGTGCCAGCAGCTACCGGAACAGACAACAGAACTATGGCTACACCTTC

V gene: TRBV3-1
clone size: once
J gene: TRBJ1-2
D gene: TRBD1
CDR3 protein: CTSSQGQGGTYGYTF
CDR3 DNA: TGTACCAGCAGCCAGGGACAGGGTGGGACCTATGGCTACACCTTC

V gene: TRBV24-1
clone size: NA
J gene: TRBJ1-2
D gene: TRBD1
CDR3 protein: CATSDPVPGQGYYGYTF
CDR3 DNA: TGTGCCACCAGTGATCCCGTACCGGGACAGGGATACTATGGCTACACCTTC

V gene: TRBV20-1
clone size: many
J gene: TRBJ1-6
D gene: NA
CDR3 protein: CSAGARERPNSPLHF
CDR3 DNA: TGCAGTGCCGGGGCTAGGGAGCGACCCAATTCACCCCTCCACTTT

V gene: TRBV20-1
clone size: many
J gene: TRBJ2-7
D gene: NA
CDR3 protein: CSADSYYEQYF
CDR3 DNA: TGCAGTGCGGACAGTTACTACGAGCAGTACTTC

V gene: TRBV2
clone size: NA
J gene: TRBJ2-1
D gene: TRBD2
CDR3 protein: CASSPAGLVYNEQFF
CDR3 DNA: TGTGCCAGCAGCCCAGCGGGACTTGTGTACAATGAGCAGTTCTTC

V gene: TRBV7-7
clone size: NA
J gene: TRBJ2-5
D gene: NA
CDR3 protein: CASSLAGGQGSWETQYF
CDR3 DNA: TGTGCTAGCAGCTTAGCGGGGGGACAGGGGTCTTGGGAGACCCAGTACTTC

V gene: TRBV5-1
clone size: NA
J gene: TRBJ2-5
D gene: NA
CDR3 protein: CASQRNPQETQYF
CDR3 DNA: TGCGCCAGCCAAAGAAACCCCCAAGAGACCCAGTACTTC

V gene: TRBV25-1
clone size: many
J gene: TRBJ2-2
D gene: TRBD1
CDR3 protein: CASSAQGDTGELFF
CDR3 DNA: TGTGCCAGCAGTGCTCAGGGGGACACCGGGGAGCTGTTTTTT

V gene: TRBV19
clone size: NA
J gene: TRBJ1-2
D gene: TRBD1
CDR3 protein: CASSPYRGSGAYTF
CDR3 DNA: TGTGCCAGTAGTCCTTACAGGGGTAGTGGGGCCTACACCTTC

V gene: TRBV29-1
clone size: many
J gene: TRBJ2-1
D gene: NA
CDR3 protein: CSVKGQSYNEQFF
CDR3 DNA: TGCAGCGTCAAAGGACAGTCCTACAATGAGCAGTTCTTC

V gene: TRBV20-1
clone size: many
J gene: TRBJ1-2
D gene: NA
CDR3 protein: CSASPTGGNYGYTF
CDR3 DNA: TGCAGTGCTAGTCCTACCGGGGGCAACTATGGCTACACCTTC

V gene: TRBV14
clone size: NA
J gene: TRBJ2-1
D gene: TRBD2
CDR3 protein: CASRPVGSGSSYNEQFF
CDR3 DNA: TGTGCCAGCAGGCCAGTGGGTAGCGGGTCTTCTTACAATGAGCAGTTCTTC

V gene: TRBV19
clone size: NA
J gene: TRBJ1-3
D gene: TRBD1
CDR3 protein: CARRGTGGEGNTIYF
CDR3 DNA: TGTGCTAGACGGGGCACAGGGGGCGAAGGAAACACCATATATTTT

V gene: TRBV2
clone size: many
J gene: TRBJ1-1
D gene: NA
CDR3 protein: CASSENTAGNTEAFF
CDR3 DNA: TGTGCCAGCAGTGAAAATACAGCTGGGAACACTGAAGCTTTCTTT

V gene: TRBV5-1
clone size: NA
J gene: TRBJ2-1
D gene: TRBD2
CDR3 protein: CASRGAGGTYNEQFF
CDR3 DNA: TGCGCCAGCAGAGGAGCGGGAGGAACTTACAATGAGCAGTTCTTC

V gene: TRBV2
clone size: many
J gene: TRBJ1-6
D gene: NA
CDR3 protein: CASSVTDSYNSPLHF
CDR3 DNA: TGTGCCAGCAGTGTTACGGACTCCTATAATTCACCCCTCCACTTT

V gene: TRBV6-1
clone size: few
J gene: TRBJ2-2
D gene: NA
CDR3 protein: CASRRWGFSTGELFF
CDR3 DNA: TGTGCCAGCAGAAGGTGGGGATTTAGCACCGGGGAGCTGTTTTTT

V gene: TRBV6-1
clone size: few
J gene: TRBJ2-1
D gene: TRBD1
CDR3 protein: CASRTGTGPYNEQFF
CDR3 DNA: TGTGCCAGCAGAACCGGGACAGGGCCCTACAATGAGCAGTTCTTC

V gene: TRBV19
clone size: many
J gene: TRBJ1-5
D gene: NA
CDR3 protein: CASSIGLGVDQPQHF
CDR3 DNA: TGTGCCAGTAGTATAGGACTAGGGGTCGATCAGCCCCAGCATTTT

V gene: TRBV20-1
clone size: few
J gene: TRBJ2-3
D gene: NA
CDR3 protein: CSVAESLSRATQYF
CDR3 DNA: TGCAGTGTTGCAGAATCTTTAAGTCGGGCGACGCAGTATTTT